This T cell receptor beta chain was sequenced in a study of CD8+ T cells in alopecia areata. V was pared by 6 bases and J by 4 bases, with 25 bases between. Germline assignment: CDR1 LNHDA and CDR2 SQIVND (reference sequence). There are 17 residues in the CDR3. The treatment denotes: oral pan-JAK inhibitor, 5-10 mg twice daily. Extracted RNA was reverse transcribed, and the resulting cDNA served as sequencing template. Assay: immunoSEQ multiplex PCR; the TCRdb copy retains only in-frame clones and omits some. This table holds about 200,000 clones, about 57% found once. The receptor was isolated from a human donor with alopecia areata. The rearrangement links TRBV19 to TRBJ2-7; D is perhaps TRBD1 (6 bases). The specimen was CD4+ T cells sorted from blood, collected at week 4, from a patient treated with tofacitinib. CDR3 region: CASSPTTPGAPRYEQYF. In DNA, the CDR3 is TGTGCCAGTAGCCCAACTACCCCAGGGGCCCCGAGGTACGAGCAGTACTTC.